The 9 T cell receptor beta chains below all came from one sample that was sequenced in a study of cytomegalovirus exposure and HLA in healthy donors. With 60 Vbeta and 13 Jbeta primers, the PCR was carried out. Clones were sequenced by immunoSEQ multiplex PCR, and TCRdb holds only the in-frame ones, with some missing. The table includes about 170,000 clones, around 84% detected once. Sample: PBMCs. Source of these receptors: a man aged 25-45 years in good health and CMV-seropositive.

The chain joins TRBV4-3 to TRBJ2-3, with D perhaps matching TRBD2 (6 bases). Germline V CDR1 and CDR2: LGHNA, YSLEER. CDR3 length: 16 residues. V gave up 1 base and J gave up 3 bases, with 14 bases separating them. CDR3 residues: CASSQAPGVGTDTQYF. The CDR3 coding sequence is TGCGCCAGCAGCCAAGCTCCGGGAGTCGGAACAGATACGCAGTATTTT.

The chain employs TRBV7-3 and TRBJ2-7; D might be TRBD2 (6 bases). Between the trimmed V and J ends, which lost 5 bases and 7 bases, there was a span of 15 bases. Germline V gene lookup returns CDR1 SGHTA and CDR2 FQGTGA. The CDR3 is made up of 13 amino acids. CDR3 protein: CASSRDFPSEQYF. In DNA form, the CDR3 reads TGTGCCAGCAGCCGGGACTTCCCGTCGGAGCAGTACTTC.

This CDR3 reads CASTPYVSSYNSPLHF. The CDR3 coding sequence is TGTGCCAGCACCCCTTATGTGAGCTCCTATAATTCACCCCTCCACTTT. This rearrangement joins TRBV6-6 to TRBJ1-6; D is ambiguous. Germline CDR1 and CDR2: MNHNY and SVGAGI (reference sequence). Trimming cost V 7 bases and J 0 bases, with 13 bases left between them. CDR3 length: 16 amino acids.

Turning to this clone: Other DNA sequences from this sample encode an identical CDR3 as well. V is TRBV5-4 and J is TRBJ2-1; 9 nucleotides match TRBD2. The CDR3 loop spans 15 amino acids. The junction had 6 bases not matched to a gene; V was cut back by 4 bases and J by 4 bases. CDR1 is SGHNT, CDR2 YYREEE, per germline (reference sequence). CDR3 in amino acids: CASSAGLAGYNEQFF. The CDR3 DNA reads TGTGCCAGCAGCGCGGGACTAGCAGGGTACAATGAGCAGTTCTTC.

The chain combines TRBV5-1 with TRBJ2-3; 7 bases agree with TRBD1. With V trimmed by 2 bases and J by 3 bases, 0 bases remained unmatched. The length of the CDR3 is 13 residues. Germline CDR1 is SGHRS and CDR2 is YFSETQ. The CDR3 reads CASSLQGTDTQYF. CDR3 DNA sequence: TGCGCCAGCAGCTTACAGGGGACAGATACGCAGTATTTT.

As concerns this clone: The germline gene is not matched at one end of the junction; a read error may be the cause. This rearrangement joins TRBV7-9 to TRBJ2-1, with 7 bases lining up with TRBD2. CDR1 SEHNR and CDR2 FQNEAQ come from the germline V gene (reference sequence). The CDR3 has 16 amino acids. The CDR3 sequence is CSSSLDGRGSYNEQFF. The CDR3 bases are TGTTCCAGCAGCTTAGATGGGCGGGGGTCCTACAATGAGCAGTTCTTC.

The rearrangement links TRBV5-4 to TRBJ2-7; D might be TRBD2 (6 bases). Germline loops: CDR1 SGHNT, CDR2 YYREEE (reference sequence). The CDR3 length is 13 residues. V was clipped by 7 bases and J by 2 bases, with 13 bases between them. The CDR3 coding sequence is TGTGCCAGCGGCCGGGACTTCACCTACGAGCAGTACTTC. It codes for CASGRDFTYEQYF.

The gene calls are TRBV6-1 and TRBJ2-3, with 10 nucleotides matching TRBD1. The CDR3 totals 14 residues. V was clipped by 4 bases and J by 5 bases; unmatched bases: 3. The germline V gene has CDR1 MNHNS and CDR2 SASEGT. The CDR3 is CASSVGQGEDTQYF. CDR3 bases: TGTGCCAGCAGTGTAGGACAGGGGGAAGATACGCAGTATTTT.

This clone was recorded a few times. The chain recombines TRBV7-9 with TRBJ1-1; 8 nucleotides line up with TRBD1. V shed 5 bases, J shed 4 bases, and the junction held 6 bases outside the gene matches. CDR1 and CDR2 from the germline V gene are SEHNR and FQNEAQ (reference sequence). The CDR3 covers 14 residues. The CDR3 sequence: CASSPNRGITEAFF. In DNA form, the CDR3 reads TGTGCCAGCAGCCCGAACAGGGGGATCACTGAAGCTTTCTTT.